Listed here is a single T cell receptor (beta chain). Its antigen is not yet known. The input lacks base qualities; no much larger clone sits a single base away. The immunoSEQ Assay, which uses bias-controlled multiplex PCR amplification of genomic DNA, was used to profile TCRbeta CDR3 regions. Regarding the original processing steps: The absolute abundance of each unique TCRbeta CDR3 region was quantified after sequences were collapsed and filtered. Differential abundance was tested with two models: a binomial (Fisher-equivalent) model and a beta-binomial model that adds time-dependent variance fitted from healthy donors. Clones with fewer than 5 combined templates were removed, and a clone was called differentially abundant if the clone's Benjamini-Hochberg FDR was below 0.01. The form v = (b*log(k)+a)^2 was used to model beta-binomial variance as a function of total template count across the two samples. The clones in this table, taken by TCRdb from immuneACCESS, are in-frame only. Not every clone is retained; where verified, under half of the shortfall comes from an unresolved V gene, and the cause of the rest is unknown. The DNA was the basis for D and trimming; V, J and clone size are from that table. This sample comprises 80,000 to 95,000 clones, 88% of them detected only once. Of the sample, approximately 4% is held by the ten largest clones.

The data derive from a study of identifying expanded T cells in peripheral blood (dated by TCRdb to between 2018 and 2020). At the level of the whole study: Technical replicates were generated by sequencing separate aliquots of the same genomic DNA pool, with four replicates compared pairwise.

The CDR3, cysteine through phenylalanine, is 17 amino acids long. This entry keeps only the CDR3 DNA: 51 bases, framed from base 1. V trim: 6 bases; J trim: 1 base; unmatched bases: 11. The germline V gene (reference sequence) sets CDR1 to SEHNR and CDR2 to FQNEAQ. The paper as a whole reports these results and caveats: It was expected by the authors that biological variance in healthy repertoires might increase further over much longer intervals, such as months to years. The binomial model flagged about 1.2 differentially abundant clones between technical replicates, compared with about 16 over approximately two weeks and about 20 over around four weeks. In all healthy donors, the variance in clone template counts between samples taken around 2 weeks apart rose significantly as total template count increased. Across all healthy-donor time intervals, the beta-binomial model significantly cut both the number of clones called differentially abundant and the false-positive rate.

During the collection period, no infections or other immune events were recorded for the healthy donors. Blood repertoires from healthy donors were used as a training cohort for calibrating time-dependent variance in a beta-binomial model of differential abundance of T-cell clones. There were roughly 10 healthy donors in the training cohort, of whom 3 were female and 7 were male. On average the donors were around 45 years old, and their ages spanned roughly 29 to 70 years. Whole blood from each healthy donor was obtained from a commercial supplier and was collected at three time points around 13 days apart. For immunosequencing, genomic DNA was extracted from unsorted whole blood.

Sequences were obtained from blood. The V and J segments used are TRBV7-9 and TRBJ2-3, with 9 central nucleotides matching TRBD2. This sequence was found in a person aged 18 to 70 in good health. The CDR3 amino acid sequence is: CASSHISGRLGTDTQYF. The DNA sequence is TGTGCCAGCAGTCACATAAGCGGGAGGTTGGGCACAGATACGCAGTATTTT.